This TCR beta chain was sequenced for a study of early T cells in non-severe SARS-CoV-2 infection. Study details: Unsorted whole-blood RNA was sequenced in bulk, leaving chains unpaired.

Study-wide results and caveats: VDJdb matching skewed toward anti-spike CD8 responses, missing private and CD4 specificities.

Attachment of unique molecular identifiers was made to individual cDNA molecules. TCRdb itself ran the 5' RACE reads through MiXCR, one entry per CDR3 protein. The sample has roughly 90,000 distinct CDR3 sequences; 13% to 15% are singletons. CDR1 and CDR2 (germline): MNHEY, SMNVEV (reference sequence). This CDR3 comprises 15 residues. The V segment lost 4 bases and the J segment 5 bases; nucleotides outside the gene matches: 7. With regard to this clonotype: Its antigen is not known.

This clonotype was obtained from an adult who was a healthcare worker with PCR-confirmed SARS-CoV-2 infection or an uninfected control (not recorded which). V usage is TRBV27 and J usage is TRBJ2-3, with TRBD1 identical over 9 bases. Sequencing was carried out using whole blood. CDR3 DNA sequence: TGTGCCAGCAGTTCGTTACAGGGGGCAGGAGATACGCAGTATTTT. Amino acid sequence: CASSSLQGAGDTQYF.